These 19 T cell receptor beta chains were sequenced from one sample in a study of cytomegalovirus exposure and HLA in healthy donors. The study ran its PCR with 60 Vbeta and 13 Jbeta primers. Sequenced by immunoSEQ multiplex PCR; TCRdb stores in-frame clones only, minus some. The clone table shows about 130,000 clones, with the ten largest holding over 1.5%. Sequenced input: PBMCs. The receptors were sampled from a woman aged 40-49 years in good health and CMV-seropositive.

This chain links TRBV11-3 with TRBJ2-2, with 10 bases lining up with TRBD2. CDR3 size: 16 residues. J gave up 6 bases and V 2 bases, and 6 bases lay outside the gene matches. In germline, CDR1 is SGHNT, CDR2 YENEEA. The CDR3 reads CASSLYSGRAAGELFF. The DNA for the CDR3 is TGTGCCAGCAGCTTATACAGCGGGAGGGCCGCCGGGGAGCTGTTTTTT.

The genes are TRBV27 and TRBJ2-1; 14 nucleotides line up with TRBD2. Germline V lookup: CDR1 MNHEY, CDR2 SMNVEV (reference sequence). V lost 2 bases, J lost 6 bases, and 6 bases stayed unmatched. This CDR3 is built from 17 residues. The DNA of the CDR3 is TGTGCCAGCAGTTTACCCCCGGGACTAGCGGGAGTCAATGAGCAGTTCTTC. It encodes CASSLPPGLAGVNEQFF.

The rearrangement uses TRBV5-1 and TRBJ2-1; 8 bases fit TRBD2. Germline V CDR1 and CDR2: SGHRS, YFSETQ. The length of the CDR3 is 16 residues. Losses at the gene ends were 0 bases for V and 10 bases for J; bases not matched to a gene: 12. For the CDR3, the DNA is TGCGCCAGCAGCTTGGTAGTGACGGGAGGGCCAAGGGAGCAGTTCTTC. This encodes CASSLVVTGGPREQFF. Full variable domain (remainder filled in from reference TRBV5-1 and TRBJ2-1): KAGVTQTPRYLIKTRGQQVTLSCSPISGHRSVSWYQQTPGQGLQFLFEYFSETQRNKGNFPGRFSGRQFSNSRSEMNVSTLELGDSALYLCASSLVVTGGPREQFFGPGTRLTVL.

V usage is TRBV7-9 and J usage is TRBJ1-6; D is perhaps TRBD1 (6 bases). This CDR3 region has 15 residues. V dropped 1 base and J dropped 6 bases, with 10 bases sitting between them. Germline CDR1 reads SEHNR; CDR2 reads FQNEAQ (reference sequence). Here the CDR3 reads CASSLVTGSNSPLHF. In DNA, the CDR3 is TGTGCCAGCAGCTTAGTCACAGGGAGTAATTCACCCCTCCACTTT.

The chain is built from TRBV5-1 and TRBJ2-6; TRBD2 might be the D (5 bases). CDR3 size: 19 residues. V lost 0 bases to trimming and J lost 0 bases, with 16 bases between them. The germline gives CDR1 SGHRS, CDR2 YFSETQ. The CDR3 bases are TGCGCCAGCAGCTTGGCCGTTCGAGGGTTGGGCTCTGGGGCCAACGTCCTGACTTTC. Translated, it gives CASSLAVRGLGSGANVLTF.

The CDR3 DNA is TGTGCCAGCCGGCCCAGGAACCTTTTCACAGATACGCAGTATTTT. Translated: CASRPRNLFTDTQYF. The chain couples TRBV6-4 to TRBJ2-3, with D uncertain. Trimming took off 8 bases at V and 2 bases at J, with 17 bases between the two ends. This CDR3 is built from 15 residues. The germline V gene has CDR1 MRHNA and CDR2 SNTAGT.

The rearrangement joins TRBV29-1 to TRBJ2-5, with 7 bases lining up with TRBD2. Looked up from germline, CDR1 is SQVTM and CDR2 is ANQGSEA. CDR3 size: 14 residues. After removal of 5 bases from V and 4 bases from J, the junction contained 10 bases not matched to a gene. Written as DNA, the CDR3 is TGCAGCGTTAAAGGCGGACTAGGAAGAGAGACCCAGTACTTC. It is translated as CSVKGGLGRETQYF.

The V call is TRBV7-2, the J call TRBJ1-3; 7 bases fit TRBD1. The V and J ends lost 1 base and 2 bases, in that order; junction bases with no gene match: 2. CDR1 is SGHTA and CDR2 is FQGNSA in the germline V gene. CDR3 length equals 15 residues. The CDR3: CASSLDRGAGNTIYF. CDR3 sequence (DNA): TGTGCCAGCAGCTTAGACAGGGGCGCTGGAAACACCATATATTTT.

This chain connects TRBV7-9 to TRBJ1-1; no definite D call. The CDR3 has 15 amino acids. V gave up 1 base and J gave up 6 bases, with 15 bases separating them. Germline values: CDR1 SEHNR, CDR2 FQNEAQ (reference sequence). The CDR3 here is CASSLVIGLSPEAFF. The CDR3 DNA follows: TGTGCCAGCAGCTTAGTAATTGGGCTGAGCCCTGAAGCTTTCTTT.

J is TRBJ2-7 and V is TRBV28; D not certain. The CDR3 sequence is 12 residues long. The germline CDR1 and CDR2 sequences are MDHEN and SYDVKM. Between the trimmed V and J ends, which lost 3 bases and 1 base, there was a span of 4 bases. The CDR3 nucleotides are TGTGCCAGCAGTTTCCAATCCTACGAGCAGTACTTC. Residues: CASSFQSYEQYF. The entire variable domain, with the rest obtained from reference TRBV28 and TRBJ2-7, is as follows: DVKVTQSSRYLVKRTGEKVFLECVQDMDHENMFWYRQDPGLGLRLIYFSYDVKMKEKGDIPEGYSVSREKKERFSLILESASTNQTSMYLCASSFQSYEQYFGPGTRLTVT.

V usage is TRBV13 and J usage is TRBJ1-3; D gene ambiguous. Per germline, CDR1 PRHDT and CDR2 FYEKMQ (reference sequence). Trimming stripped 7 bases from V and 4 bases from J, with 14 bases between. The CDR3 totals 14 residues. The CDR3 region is CASIPGGMGNTIYF. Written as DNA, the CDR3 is TGTGCCAGCATCCCTGGAGGGATGGGAAACACCATATATTTT.

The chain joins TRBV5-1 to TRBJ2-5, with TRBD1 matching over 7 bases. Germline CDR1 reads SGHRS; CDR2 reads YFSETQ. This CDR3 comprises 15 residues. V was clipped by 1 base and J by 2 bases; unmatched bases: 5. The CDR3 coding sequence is TGCGCCAGCAGCTTGATGGCAGGGGGTCAAGAGACCCAGTACTTC. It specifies CASSLMAGGQETQYF.

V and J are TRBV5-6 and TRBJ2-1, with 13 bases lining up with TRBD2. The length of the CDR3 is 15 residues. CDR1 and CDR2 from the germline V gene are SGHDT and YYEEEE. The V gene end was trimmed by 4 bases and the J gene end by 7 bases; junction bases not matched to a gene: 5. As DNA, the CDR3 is TGTGCCAGCAGCATGGGGACTAGCGGGGCAAATGAGCAGTTCTTC. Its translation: CASSMGTSGANEQFF.

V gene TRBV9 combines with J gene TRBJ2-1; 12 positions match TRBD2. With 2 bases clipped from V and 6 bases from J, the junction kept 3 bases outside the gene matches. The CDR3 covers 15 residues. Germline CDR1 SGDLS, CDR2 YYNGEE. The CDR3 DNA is TGTGCCAGCAGCGTCGCTAGCGGGAGGGCCAATGAGCAGTTCTTC. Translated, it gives CASSVASGRANEQFF.

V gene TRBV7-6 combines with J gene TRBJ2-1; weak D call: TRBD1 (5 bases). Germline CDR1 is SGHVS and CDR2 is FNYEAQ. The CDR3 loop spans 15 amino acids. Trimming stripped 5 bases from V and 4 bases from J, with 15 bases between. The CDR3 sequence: CASSRPPDSYNEQFF. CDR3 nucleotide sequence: TGTGCCAGCAGCCGACCCCCTGACAGTTACAATGAGCAGTTCTTC.

DNA of the CDR3: TGCGCCAGCATTCGAAGGGGTGAGGGGGAGGGCACCGGGGAGCTGTTTTTT. It translates to CASIRRGEGEGTGELFF. The gene calls are TRBV23-1 and TRBJ2-2; D might be TRBD2 (7 bases). TRBV23-1 is filed as an ORF, its function uncertain. The CDR3 spans 17 residues. The germline V and J ends were trimmed by 7 bases and 4 bases, with 22 bases remaining between them.

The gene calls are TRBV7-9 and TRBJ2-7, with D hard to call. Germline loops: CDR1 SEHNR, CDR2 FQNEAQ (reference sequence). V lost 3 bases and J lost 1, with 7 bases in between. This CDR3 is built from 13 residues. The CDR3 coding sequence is TGTGCCAGCAGCTTGACTTTTTCCTACGAGCAGTACTTC. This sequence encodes CASSLTFSYEQYF.

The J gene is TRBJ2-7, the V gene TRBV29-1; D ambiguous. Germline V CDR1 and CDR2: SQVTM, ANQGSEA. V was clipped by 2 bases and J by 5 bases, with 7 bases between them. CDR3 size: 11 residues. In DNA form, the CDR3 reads TGCAGCGTTGAAACAGTAAACGAGCAGTACTTC. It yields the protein CSVETVNEQYF.

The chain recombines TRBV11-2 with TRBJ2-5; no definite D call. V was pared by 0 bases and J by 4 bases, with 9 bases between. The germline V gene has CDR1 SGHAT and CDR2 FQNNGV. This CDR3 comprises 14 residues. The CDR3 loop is CASSLDPPPETQYF. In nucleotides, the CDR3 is TGTGCCAGCAGCTTAGACCCCCCTCCAGAGACCCAGTACTTC.